A single sample gave rise to the 17 T cell receptor beta chains below, sequenced in a study of blood T cells in healthy people across ages. With a J-beta primer mix and a sample-barcoded 5' primer, a second PCR ran about 7 to 12 cycles. TCRdb re-called the 5' RACE reads through MiXCR, storing one row per CDR3 protein. The repertoire holds about 640,000 distinct CDR3 sequences, with approximately 59% as singletons. The sample was blood. These receptors originate from a man in his 60s in good health.

The chain carries TRBV10-2 and TRBJ2-5; D remains unclear. Germline assignment: CDR1 WSHSY and CDR2 SAAADI. This CDR3 is built from 14 residues. The V end lost 6 bases, the J end lost 1 base, and 12 bases lay between the germline ends. CDR3 amino acids: CASSFGLLQETQYF. In DNA, the CDR3 is TGCGCCAGCAGCTTTGGGCTACTCCAAGAGACCCAGTACTTC.

The rearrangement joins TRBV5-4 to TRBJ2-6, with no clear D. This CDR3 is 14 amino acids long. V lost 1 base and J lost 4, with 6 bases in between. The germline gives CDR1 SGHNT, CDR2 YYREEE (reference sequence). CDR3 nucleotides: TGTGCCAGCAGCTTGCCCCCCGGGGCCAACGTCCTGACTTTC. This codes for CASSLPPGANVLTF.

The chain couples TRBV28 to TRBJ2-1; TRBD2 aligns across 10 bases. From germline, CDR1 is MDHEN and CDR2 SYDVKM. There are 14 residues in the CDR3. J gave up 4 bases and V 8 bases, and 5 bases lay outside the gene matches. Here the CDR3 reads CASGQTSGYNEQFF. The CDR3 bases are TGTGCCAGCGGGCAGACTAGCGGGTACAATGAGCAGTTCTTC.

This clonotype has only a few counts. This chain connects TRBV2 to TRBJ2-1, with D hard to call. Germline values: CDR1 SNHLY, CDR2 FYNNEI. Trimming took 0 bases from V and 11 from J, leaving 8 bases between them. The CDR3 is 12 amino acids. DNA of the CDR3: TGTGCCAGCAGTGAAGCACTCCGTAAGCAGTTCTTC. It yields the protein CASSEALRKQFF.

This rearrangement joins TRBV3-1 to TRBJ2-7; D is ambiguous. This CDR3 contains 14 residues. V dropped 4 bases and J dropped 0 bases, with 10 bases sitting between them. Per germline, CDR1 LGHDT and CDR2 YNNKEL (reference sequence). As DNA, the CDR3 is TGTGCCAGCAGCCGGAATTTTTTCTCCTACGAGCAGTACTTC. This codes for CASSRNFFSYEQYF.

The chain is built from TRBV20-1 and TRBJ2-5; D not certain. The CDR3 is 12 residues long. Germline CDR1 DFQATT, CDR2 SNEGSKA (reference sequence). The V and J ends lost 5 bases and 7 bases respectively, with 14 bases between them. The CDR3 DNA reads as TGCAGTGCTCCCATTGCCCCCGGGACCCAGTACTTC. The encoded protein is CSAPIAPGTQYF.

Concerning this clonotype: Likely a read error: the CDR3 ends without its conserved phenylalanine or tryptophan. The chain carries TRBV5-1 and TRBJ2-3; tentative D call: TRBD2 (5 bases). This CDR3 comprises 12 residues. Between the trimmed V and J ends, which lost 4 bases and 5 bases, there was a span of 8 bases. Germline CDR1 is SGHRS and CDR2 is YFSETQ. The CDR3 protein is CASSDEGDTQYY. The CDR3 DNA is TGCGCCAGCAGCGATGAGGGAGATACGCAGTATTAT.

The J gene is TRBJ2-3, the V gene TRBV7-2, with D uncertain. Trimming left V 1 base short and J 1 base short, with 9 bases between. The CDR3 sequence is 15 residues long. The germline gives CDR1 SGHTA, CDR2 FQGNSA. CDR3 region: CASSLDAGGTDTQYF. CDR3 nucleotides: TGTGCCAGCAGCTTAGACGCAGGAGGCACAGATACGCAGTATTTT.

About this clonotype itself: An end of the junction differs from the germline gene, which may be a read error. The chain employs TRBV5-1 and TRBJ1-6; no clear D. The germline CDR1 and CDR2 sequences are SGHRS and YFSETQ. CDR3 length: 16 residues. The CDR3 sequence: CASSREGSRRDSPLHF. CDR3 bases: TGCGCCAGCAGCCGAGAGGGTAGCAGGAGGGATTCACCTCTCCACTTT.

The chain combines TRBV20-1 with TRBJ1-6; D gene unclear. Germline V gene lookup returns CDR1 DFQATT and CDR2 SNEGSKA (reference sequence). V was shortened by 0 bases and J by 9 bases, with 15 bases between the two germline ends. The CDR3 has 15 amino acids. The CDR3 here is CSAREKLLTSSPLHF. The CDR3 DNA sequence: TGCAGTGCTAGAGAGAAGTTACTAACTAGTTCACCCCTCCACTTT.

The chain has TRBV4-1 and TRBJ2-7; D unresolved. The CDR3 runs 17 residues. The V end lost 0 bases, the J end lost 9 bases, and 24 bases lay between the germline ends. Per the germline V gene, CDR1 is MGHRA and CDR2 is YSYEKL. The CDR3 protein is CASSQDHSVTSSGGQYF. CDR3 DNA: TGCGCCAGCAGCCAAGACCACTCTGTGACAAGCTCAGGTGGGCAGTACTTC.

The V gene is TRBV19, the J gene TRBJ2-7; D gene uncertain. The J call may be incorrect, as the DNA end agrees better with TRBJ2-5. In germline, CDR1 is LNHDA, CDR2 SQIVND (reference sequence). The length of the CDR3 is 13 residues. In DNA, the CDR3 is TGTGCCAGTAGTCAAAGGTTTCGCGAGACCCAGTACTTC. It codes for CASSQRFRETQYF.

In its sample, this clonotype was seen a few times. This chain joins TRBV27 and TRBJ2-5, with a weak D call TRBD1 (5 bases). Trimming shortened V by 6 bases and J by 5 bases, and 13 bases separated the two germline ends. Germline values: CDR1 MNHEY, CDR2 SMNVEV (reference sequence). This CDR3 region has 13 residues. Written as DNA, the CDR3 is TGTGCCAGCAGACCAGGGCCGTACGAGACCCAGTACTTC. Translation: CASRPGPYETQYF.

The chain links TRBV29-1 to TRBJ2-5; D ambiguous. CDR3 length: 12 residues. Trimming took 0 bases from V and 13 from J, leaving 15 bases between them. Germline CDR1 and CDR2: SQVTM and ANQGSEA. The CDR3 nucleotides read TGCAGCGTTGAAGAGAATGGCCACGAGCGGTACTTC. Amino acids: CSVEENGHERYF.

V gene TRBV11-2 combines with J gene TRBJ2-4; no firm D call. Germline CDR1 is SGHAT and CDR2 is FQNNGV. The CDR3 extends over 13 amino acids. The ends were cut back, 10 bases at V and 0 bases at J, with 10 bases in the middle. The CDR3 bases are TGTGCCACCTCGATCGGAGCCAAAAACATTCAGTACTTC. It is translated as CATSIGAKNIQYF.

The V call is TRBV27, the J call TRBJ2-7; 8 bases agree with TRBD1. Germline V gene lookup returns CDR1 MNHEY and CDR2 SMNVEV (reference sequence). CDR3 length equals 13 residues. The trim removed 8 bases at V and 1 base at J, leaving 4 bases unmatched. The CDR3 DNA is TGTGCCAGCGCAGGGGGCCCTTCCTACGAGCAGTACTTC. Translated: CASAGGPSYEQYF.

CDR3 DNA sequence: TGTGCCAGCTACGCCCCCGGGAACTATGGCTACACCTTC. Amino acid sequence: CASYAPGNYGYTF. This chain joins TRBV12-3 or TRBV12-4 and TRBJ1-2; D ambiguous. V was pared by 8 bases and J by 2 bases, with 12 bases between. This CDR3 has 13 amino acids.